This entry features one T cell receptor (beta chain) sequence. Its matching antigen is unknown. This entry is derived from a study of OX40 agonist ivuxolimab in advanced cancers. Study as a whole: Patients in dose escalation had liver, melanoma, kidney or head and neck cancers. Regarding the study as a whole: Some patients who did not respond also had low normalized T-cell clonal expansion. The study found that CD8+ T cells averaged more expanded clones than CD4+.

The CDR3 totals 11 residues. Trimming cost V 0 bases and J 2 bases, with 2 bases left between them. Germline loops: CDR1 GTSNPN, CDR2 SVGIG (reference sequence). Libraries were prepared by immunoSEQ multiplex PCR; TCRdb keeps only in-frame clonotypes and omits some of them. The sample carries 67,000 or so clones, 70% to 90% recorded once. This sequence was found in an adult with an advanced solid tumor such as melanoma, head and neck, liver or kidney cancer. The chain carries TRBV30 and TRBJ2-7, with no clear D. The sequenced sample was CD4+ or CD8+ T cells sorted from blood, obtained in a trial of the OX40 agonist ivuxolimab. CDR3 sequence: CAWSVAYEQYF. As DNA, the CDR3 is TGTGCCTGGAGTGTAGCCTACGAGCAGTACTTC.